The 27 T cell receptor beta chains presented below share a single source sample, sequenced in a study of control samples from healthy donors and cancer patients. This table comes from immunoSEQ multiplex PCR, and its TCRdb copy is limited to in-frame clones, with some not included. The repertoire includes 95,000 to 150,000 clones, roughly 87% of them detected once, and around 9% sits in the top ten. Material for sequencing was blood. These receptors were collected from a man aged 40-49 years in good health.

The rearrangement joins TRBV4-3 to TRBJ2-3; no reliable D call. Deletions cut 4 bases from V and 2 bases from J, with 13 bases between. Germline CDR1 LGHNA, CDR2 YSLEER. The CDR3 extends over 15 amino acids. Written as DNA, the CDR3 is TGCGCCAGCAGCCTTCGAAAAGGATCCACAGATACGCAGTATTTT. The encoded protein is CASSLRKGSTDTQYF.

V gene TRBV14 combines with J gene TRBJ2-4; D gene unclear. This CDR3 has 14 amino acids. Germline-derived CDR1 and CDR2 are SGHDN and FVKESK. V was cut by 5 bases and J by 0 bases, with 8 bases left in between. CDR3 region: CASSINLAKNIQYF. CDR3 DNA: TGTGCCAGCAGCATAAATCTAGCCAAAAACATTCAGTACTTC.

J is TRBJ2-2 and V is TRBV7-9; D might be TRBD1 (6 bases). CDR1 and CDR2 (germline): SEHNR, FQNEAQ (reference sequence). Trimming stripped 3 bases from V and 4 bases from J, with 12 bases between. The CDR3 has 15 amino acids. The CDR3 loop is CASSFATGVTGELFF. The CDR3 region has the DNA TGTGCCAGCAGCTTCGCGACAGGAGTCACCGGGGAGCTGTTTTTT. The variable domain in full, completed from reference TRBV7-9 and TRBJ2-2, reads DTGVSQNPRHKITKRGQNVTFRCDPISEHNRLYWYRQTLGQGPEFLTYFQNEAQLEKSRLLSDRFSAERPKGSFSTLEIQRTEQGDSAMYLCASSFATGVTGELFFGEGSRLTVL.

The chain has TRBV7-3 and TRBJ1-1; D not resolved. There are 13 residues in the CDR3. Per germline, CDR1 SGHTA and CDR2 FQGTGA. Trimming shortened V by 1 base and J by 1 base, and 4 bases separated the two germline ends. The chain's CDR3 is CASSLSRNTEAFF. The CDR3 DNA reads TGTGCCAGCAGCTTAAGCAGGAACACTGAAGCTTTCTTT.

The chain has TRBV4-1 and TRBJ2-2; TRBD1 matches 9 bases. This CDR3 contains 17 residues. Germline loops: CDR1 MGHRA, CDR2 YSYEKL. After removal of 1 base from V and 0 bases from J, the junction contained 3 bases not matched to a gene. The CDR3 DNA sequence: TGCGCCAGCAGCCAAGTTCGGACAGGGGCGAACACCGGGGAGCTGTTTTTT. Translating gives CASSQVRTGANTGELFF.

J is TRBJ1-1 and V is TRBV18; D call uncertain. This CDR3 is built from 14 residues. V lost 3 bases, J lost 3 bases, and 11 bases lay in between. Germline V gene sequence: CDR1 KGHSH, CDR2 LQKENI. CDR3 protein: CASSPFIGDTEAFF. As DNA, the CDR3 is TGTGCCAGCTCACCTTTTATCGGGGACACTGAAGCTTTCTTT.

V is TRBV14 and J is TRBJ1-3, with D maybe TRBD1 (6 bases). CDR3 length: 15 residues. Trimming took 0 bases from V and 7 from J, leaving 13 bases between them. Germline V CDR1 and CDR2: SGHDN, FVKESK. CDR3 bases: TGTGCCAGCAGCCAAGATGTGGGGGGCAGGAACACCATATATTTT. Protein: CASSQDVGGRNTIYF.

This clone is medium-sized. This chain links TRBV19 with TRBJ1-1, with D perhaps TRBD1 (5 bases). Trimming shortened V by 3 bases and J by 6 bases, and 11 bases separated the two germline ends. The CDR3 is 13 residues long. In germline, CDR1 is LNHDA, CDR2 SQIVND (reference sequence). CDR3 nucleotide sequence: TGTGCCAGTAGTATGGGGGGAGTAGCTGAAGCTTTCTTT. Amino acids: CASSMGGVAEAFF.

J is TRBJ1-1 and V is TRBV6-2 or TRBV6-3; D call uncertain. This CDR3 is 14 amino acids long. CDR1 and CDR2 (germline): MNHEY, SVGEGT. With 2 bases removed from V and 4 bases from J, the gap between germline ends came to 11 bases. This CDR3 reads CASSYGQDFTEAFF. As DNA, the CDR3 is TGTGCCAGCAGTTACGGTCAAGATTTCACTGAAGCTTTCTTT.

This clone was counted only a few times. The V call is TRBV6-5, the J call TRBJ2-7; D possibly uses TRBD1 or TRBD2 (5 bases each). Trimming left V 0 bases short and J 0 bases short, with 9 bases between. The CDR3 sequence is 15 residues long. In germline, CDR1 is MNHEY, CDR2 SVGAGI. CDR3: CASSYSKGSSYEQYF. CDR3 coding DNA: TGTGCCAGCAGTTACTCGAAGGGGAGCTCCTACGAGCAGTACTTC.

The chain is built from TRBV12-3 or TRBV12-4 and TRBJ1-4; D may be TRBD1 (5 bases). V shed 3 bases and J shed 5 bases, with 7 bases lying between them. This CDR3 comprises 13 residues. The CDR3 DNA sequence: TGTGCCAGCAGTTTGGGGGTAAATGAAAAACTGTTTTTT. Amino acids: CASSLGVNEKLFF.

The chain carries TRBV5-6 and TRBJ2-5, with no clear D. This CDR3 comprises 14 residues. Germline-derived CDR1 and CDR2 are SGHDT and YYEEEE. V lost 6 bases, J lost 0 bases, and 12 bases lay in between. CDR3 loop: CASIKDLYQETQYF. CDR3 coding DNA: TGTGCCAGCATAAAAGACTTGTACCAAGAGACCCAGTACTTC. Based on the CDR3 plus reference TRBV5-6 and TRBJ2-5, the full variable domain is DAGVTQSPTHLIKTRGQQVTLRCSPKSGHDTVSWYQQALGQGPQFIFQYYEEEERQRGNFPDRFSGHQFPNYSSELNVNALLLGDSALYLCASIKDLYQETQYFGPGTRLLVL.

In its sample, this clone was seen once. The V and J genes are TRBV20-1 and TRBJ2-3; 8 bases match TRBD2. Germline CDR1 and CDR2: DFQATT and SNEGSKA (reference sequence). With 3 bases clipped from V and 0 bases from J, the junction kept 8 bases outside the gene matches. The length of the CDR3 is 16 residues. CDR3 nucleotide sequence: TGCAGTGCTAGTAATAGCGGGGAGGGGAGCACAGATACGCAGTATTTT. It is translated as CSASNSGEGSTDTQYF.

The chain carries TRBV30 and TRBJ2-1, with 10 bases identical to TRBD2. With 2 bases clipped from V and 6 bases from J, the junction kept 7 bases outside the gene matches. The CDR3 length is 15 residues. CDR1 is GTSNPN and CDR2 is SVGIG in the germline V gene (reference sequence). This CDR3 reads CAWSISGGAINEQFF. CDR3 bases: TGTGCCTGGAGTATAAGCGGGGGGGCAATCAATGAGCAGTTCTTC. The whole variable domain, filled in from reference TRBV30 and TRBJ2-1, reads SQTIHQWPATLVQPVGSPLSLECTVEGTSNPNLYWYRQAAGRGLQLLFYSVGIGQISSEVPQNLSASRPQDRQFILSSKKLLLSDSGFYLCAWSISGGAINEQFFGPGTRLTVL.

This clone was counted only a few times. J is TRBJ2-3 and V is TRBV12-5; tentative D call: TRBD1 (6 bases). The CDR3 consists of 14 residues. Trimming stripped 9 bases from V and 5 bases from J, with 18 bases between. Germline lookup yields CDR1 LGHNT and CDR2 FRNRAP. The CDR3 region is CASSRVGGKDTQYF. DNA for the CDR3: TGTGCTAGCTCCCGGGTTGGGGGCAAAGATACGCAGTATTTT.

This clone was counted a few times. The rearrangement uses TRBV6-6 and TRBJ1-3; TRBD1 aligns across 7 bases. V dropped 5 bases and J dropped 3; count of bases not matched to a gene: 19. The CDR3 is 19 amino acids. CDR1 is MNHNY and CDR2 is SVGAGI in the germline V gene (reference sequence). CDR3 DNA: TGTGCCAGCAGTCCCAACTCACCAAGACAGGGTTTTGTTGGAAACACCATATATTTT. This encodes CASSPNSPRQGFVGNTIYF.

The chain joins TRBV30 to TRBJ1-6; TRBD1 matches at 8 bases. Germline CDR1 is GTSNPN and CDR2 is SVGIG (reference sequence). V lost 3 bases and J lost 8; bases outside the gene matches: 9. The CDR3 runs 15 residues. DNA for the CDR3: TGTGCCTGGAGCCTCTCCGGACAGGGCTATTCACCCCTCCACTTT. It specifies CAWSLSGQGYSPLHF.

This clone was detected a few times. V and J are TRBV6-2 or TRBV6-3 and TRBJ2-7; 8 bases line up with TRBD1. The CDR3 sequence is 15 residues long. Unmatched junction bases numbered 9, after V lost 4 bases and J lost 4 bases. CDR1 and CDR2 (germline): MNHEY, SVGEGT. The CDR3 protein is CASSFAGQGIYEQYF. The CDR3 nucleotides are TGTGCCAGCAGTTTTGCCGGACAGGGAATTTACGAGCAGTACTTC.

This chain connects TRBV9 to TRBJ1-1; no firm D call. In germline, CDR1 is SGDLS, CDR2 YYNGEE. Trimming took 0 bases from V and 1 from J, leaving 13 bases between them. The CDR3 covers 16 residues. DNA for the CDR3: TGTGCCAGCAGCGTAGGAGGAGGGCTGACGAACACTGAAGCTTTCTTT. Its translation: CASSVGGGLTNTEAFF. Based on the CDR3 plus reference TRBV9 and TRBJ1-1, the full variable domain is DSGVTQTPKHLITATGQRVTLRCSPRSGDLSVYWYQQSLDQGLQFLIQYYNGEERAKGNILERFSAQQFPDLHSELNLSSLELGDSALYFCASSVGGGLTNTEAFFGQGTRLTVV.

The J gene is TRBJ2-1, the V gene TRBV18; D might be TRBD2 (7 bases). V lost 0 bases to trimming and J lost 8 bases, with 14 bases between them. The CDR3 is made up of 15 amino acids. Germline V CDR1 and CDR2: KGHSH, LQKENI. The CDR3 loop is CASSPPLRGGDEQFF. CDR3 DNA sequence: TGTGCCAGCTCACCACCTCTTAGGGGGGGCGATGAGCAGTTCTTC.

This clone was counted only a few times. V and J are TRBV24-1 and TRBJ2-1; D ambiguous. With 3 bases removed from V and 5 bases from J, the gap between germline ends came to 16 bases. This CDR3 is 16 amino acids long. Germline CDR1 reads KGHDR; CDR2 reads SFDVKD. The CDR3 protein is CATSDADPKIHNEQFF. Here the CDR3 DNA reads TGTGCCACCAGTGATGCTGACCCCAAAATCCACAATGAGCAGTTCTTC.

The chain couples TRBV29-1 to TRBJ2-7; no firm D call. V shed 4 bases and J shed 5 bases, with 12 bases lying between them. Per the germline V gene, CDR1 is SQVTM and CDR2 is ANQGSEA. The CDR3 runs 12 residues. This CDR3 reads CSVVGKVDEQYF. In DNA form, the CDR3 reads TGCAGCGTTGTAGGAAAGGTGGACGAGCAGTACTTC.

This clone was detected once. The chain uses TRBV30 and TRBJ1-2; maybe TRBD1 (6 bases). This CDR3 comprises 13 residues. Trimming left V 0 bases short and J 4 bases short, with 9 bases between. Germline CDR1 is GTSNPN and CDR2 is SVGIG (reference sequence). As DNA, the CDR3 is TGTGCCTGGAGTGTACAGGGTGCCTATGGCTACACCTTC. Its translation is CAWSVQGAYGYTF.

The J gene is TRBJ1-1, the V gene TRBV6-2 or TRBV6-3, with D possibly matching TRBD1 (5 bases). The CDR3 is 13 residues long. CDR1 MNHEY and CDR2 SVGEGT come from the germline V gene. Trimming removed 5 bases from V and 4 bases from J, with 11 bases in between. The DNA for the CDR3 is TGTGCCAGCAGTCGGGACGAAGGCACTGAAGCTTTCTTT. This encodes CASSRDEGTEAFF.

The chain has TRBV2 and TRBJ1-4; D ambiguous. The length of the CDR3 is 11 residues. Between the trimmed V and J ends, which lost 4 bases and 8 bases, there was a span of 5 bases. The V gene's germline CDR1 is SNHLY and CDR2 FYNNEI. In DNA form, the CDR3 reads TGTGCCAGCAGTGGAGAGGAAAAACTGTTTTTT. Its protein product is CASSGEEKLFF.

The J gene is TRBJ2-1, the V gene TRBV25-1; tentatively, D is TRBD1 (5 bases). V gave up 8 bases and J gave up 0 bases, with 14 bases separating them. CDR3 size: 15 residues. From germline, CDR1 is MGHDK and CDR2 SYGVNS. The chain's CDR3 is CASAETESSYNEQFF. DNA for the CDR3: TGTGCCAGCGCCGAGACAGAGAGCTCCTACAATGAGCAGTTCTTC. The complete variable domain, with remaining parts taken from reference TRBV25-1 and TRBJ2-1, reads EADIYQTPRYLVIGTGKKITLECSQTMGHDKMYWYQQDPGMELHLIHYSYGVNSTEKGDLSSESTVSRIRTEHFPLTLESARPSHTSQYLCASAETESSYNEQFFGPGTRLTVL.

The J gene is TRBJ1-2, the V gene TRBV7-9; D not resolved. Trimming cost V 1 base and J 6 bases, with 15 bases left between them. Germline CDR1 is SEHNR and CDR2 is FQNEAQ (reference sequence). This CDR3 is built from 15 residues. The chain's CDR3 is CASSLVDGSYHGYTF. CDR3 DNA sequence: TGTGCCAGCAGCTTAGTTGACGGGTCATATCATGGCTACACCTTC.